One TCR beta chain is described in this entry. The antigen is unknown. Samples underwent the assay at deep level. Sequencing used immunoSEQ multiplex PCR; TCRdb keeps in-frame clones, though not all of them. The data hold about 2.1 million clones, with just over 90% observed a single time. CDR1 and CDR2 from the germline V gene are SGHNT and YENEEA. Unmatched junction bases numbered 9, after V lost 5 bases and J lost 6 bases. The CDR3 is made up of 15 amino acids. The data are from a study of shared clonotypes between healthy human individuals. Study findings and constraints: Generally, naive subsets came out with larger estimated richness than memory subsets. It was observed that about 5% of naive CD4 clonotypes were shared across several donors. Relative to clonotypes present in all four donors, those not shared had lower generation probabilities.

CD45RO-negative, CCR7-selected cells formed the naive CD8 fraction, which excluded terminally differentiated effector memory CD45RA+ cells. This rearrangement joins TRBV11-3 to TRBJ2-7, with 11 positions matching TRBD2. The receptor was isolated from a man in his late teens or twenties in good health. Some clones in this sample may be carry-over from other donors' samples. Sequences were obtained from naive CD8+ T cells from PBMCs. CDR3 sequence: CASSPRLAGFGEQYF. CDR3 nucleotide sequence: TGTGCCAGCAGCCCCCGACTAGCGGGATTCGGCGAGCAGTACTTC.